Presented here are 10 T cell receptor beta chains from one specimen sequenced in a study of blood T cells in healthy people across ages. It was with a sample-barcoded 5' primer and a J-beta primer mix that a second PCR of roughly 7 to 12 cycles was run. One entry per CDR3 protein results from TCRdb running MiXCR on the 5' RACE reads. The sample lists around 780,000 distinct CDR3 sequences, 20% to 30% occurring once. These data were likewise used in another study, on T cells of mothers and their children.

Input material: blood. The receptors were gathered from a boy aged 5-17 years in good health.

The J gene is TRBJ2-1, the V gene TRBV6-5; 10 nucleotides agree with TRBD2. Germline V CDR1 and CDR2: MNHEY, SVGAGI. This CDR3 region has 17 residues. With V trimmed by 0 bases and J by 2 bases, 4 bases remained unmatched. The CDR3 reads CASSYSATSGAYNEQFF. The DNA of the CDR3 is TGTGCCAGCAGTTACTCTGCTACTAGCGGGGCCTACAATGAGCAGTTCTTC.

The V gene is TRBV7-8, the J gene TRBJ2-1; D unresolved. CDR3 length equals 13 residues. Trimming took off 5 bases at V and 5 bases at J, with 10 bases between the two ends. CDR1 is SGHVS, CDR2 FQNEAQ, per germline. The chain's CDR3 is CASSLLWDNEQFF. Written as DNA, the CDR3 is TGTGCCAGCAGCCTCCTCTGGGACAATGAGCAGTTCTTC.

This clonotype was picked up many times. The chain links TRBV6-1 to TRBJ2-1, with unresolved D. The V end was cut by 2 bases, the J end by 14 bases, with 16 bases between. CDR3 length equals 13 residues. CDR1 MNHNS and CDR2 SASEGT come from the germline V gene. The CDR3, as DNA: TGTGCCAGCAGTGAATCACGGTCCTCTAGGGAGTTCTTC. Its translation is CASSESRSSREFF.

The chain links TRBV30 to TRBJ2-5; D is undetermined. Gene TRBJ2-1 matches the end of the DNA better, so the J call may be wrong. The CDR3 has 12 residues. Germline V gene sequence: CDR1 GTSNPN, CDR2 SVGIG (reference sequence). The CDR3 sequence is CAWSVSLTEQFF. The CDR3 bases are TGTGCCTGGAGTGTATCGTTGACAGAGCAGTTCTTC.

The rearrangement joins TRBV29-1 to TRBJ1-2, with unresolved D. The length of the CDR3 is 11 residues. Germline V lookup: CDR1 SQVTM, CDR2 ANQGSEA. V was trimmed by 8 bases and J by 1 base, leaving 8 bases between them. The CDR3 coding sequence is TGCAGCTCCTCCGATAACTATGGCTACACCTTC. Protein product: CSSSDNYGYTF.

This chain uses TRBV2 with TRBJ2-1; weak D call: TRBD2 (5 bases). The DNA end is a closer match to TRBJ2-5, so the J assignment may be wrong. The germline gives CDR1 SNHLY, CDR2 FYNNEI. The CDR3 sequence is 13 residues long. CDR3 coding DNA: TGTGCCAGCAGCGGAGAGGGTGCTGAGACCCAGTACTTC. Translation gives CASSGEGAETQYF.

The chain is built from TRBV12-3 or TRBV12-4 and TRBJ2-3; D possibly matches TRBD1 or TRBD2 (5 bases each). The CDR3 loop spans 15 amino acids. V was cut by 6 bases and J by 0 bases, with 13 bases left in between. This chain's CDR3 is CASSKGRTSTDTQYF. In DNA, the CDR3 is TGTGCCAGCAGCAAGGGACGGACCAGCACAGATACGCAGTATTTT.

This clonotype has a handful of counts. The DNA for the CDR3 is TGTGCCAGCAGTAAAGGGCCCGGGGCTCCGCGAGATACGCAGTATTTT. It yields the protein CASSKGPGAPRDTQYF. J is TRBJ2-3 and V is TRBV6-1; D possibly uses TRBD1 or TRBD2 (5 bases each). V was shortened by 5 bases and J by 5 bases, with 20 bases between the two germline ends. Per germline, CDR1 MNHNS and CDR2 SASEGT. The CDR3 totals 16 residues.

The CDR3 nucleotides read TGTGCCACCCAGGGACAGGTCCCCCTGGGGACCCAGTACTTC. Protein product: CATQGQVPLGTQYF. The chain joins TRBV12-3 or TRBV12-4 to TRBJ2-5, with 8 bases aligning to TRBD1. Trimming took 10 bases from V and 7 from J; bases not matched to a gene: 14. CDR3 length equals 14 residues.

This clonotype was detected only a few times. The chain uses TRBV11-2 and TRBJ2-1; D gene uncertain. Germline V gene data show CDR1 as SGHAT and CDR2 as FQNNGV. V lost 4 bases and J lost 14, with 21 bases in between. This CDR3 contains 14 residues. The CDR3 here is CASSSIRHPGREFF. The DNA for the CDR3 is TGTGCCAGCAGCTCCATCCGACACCCCGGTAGGGAGTTCTTC. The full variable domain, in which reference TRBV11-2 and TRBJ2-1 provide the parts outside the CDR3, is EAGVAQSPRYKIIEKRQSVAFWCNPISGHATLYWYQQILGQGPKLLIQFQNNGVVDDSQLPKDRFSAERLKGVDSTLKIQPAKLEDSAVYLCASSSIRHPGREFFGPGTRLTVL.